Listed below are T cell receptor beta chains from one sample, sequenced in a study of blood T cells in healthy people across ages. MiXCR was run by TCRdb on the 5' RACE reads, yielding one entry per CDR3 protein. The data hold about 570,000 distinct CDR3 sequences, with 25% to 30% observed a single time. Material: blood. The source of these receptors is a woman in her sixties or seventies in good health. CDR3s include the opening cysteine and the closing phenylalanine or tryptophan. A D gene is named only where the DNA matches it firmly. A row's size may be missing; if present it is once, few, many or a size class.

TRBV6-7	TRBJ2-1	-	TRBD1	CASSYSTGIDNEQFF	TGTGCCAGCAGTTACTCGACAGGGATAGACAATGAGCAGTTCTTC
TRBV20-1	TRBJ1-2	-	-	CSARVSGTDYGYTF	TGCAGTGCTAGAGTCTCCGGGACGGACTATGGCTACACCTTC
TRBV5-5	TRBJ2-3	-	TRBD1	CASSLEGGQRDTQYF	TGTGCCAGCAGCTTGGAAGGGGGCCAAAGAGATACGCAGTATTTT
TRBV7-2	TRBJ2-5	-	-	CACRRVLRETQYF	TGTGCCTGCAGGCGGGTACTGCGAGAGACCCAGTACTTC
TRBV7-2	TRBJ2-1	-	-	CASSATQRIHNEQFF	TGTGCCAGCAGCGCGACCCAGCGGATACACAATGAGCAGTTCTTC
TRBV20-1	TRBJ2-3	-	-	CSAIRGPSADTQYF	TGCAGTGCTATACGGGGGCCCAGCGCAGATACGCAGTATTTT
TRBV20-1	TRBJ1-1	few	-	CSAPNLGQNTEAFF	TGCAGTGCCCCTAACCTTGGGCAGAACACTGAAGCTTTCTTT
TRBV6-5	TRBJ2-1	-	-	CASRRGARQFF	TGTGCCAGCAGACGTGGGGCGAGGCAGTTCTTC
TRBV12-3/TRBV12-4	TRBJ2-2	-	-	CASSLLGFPDTGELFF	TGTGCCAGCAGCCTACTCGGATTCCCGGACACCGGGGAGCTGTTTTTT
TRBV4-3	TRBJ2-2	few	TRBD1	CASSPLQGAELFF	TGCGCCAGCAGCCCCCTCCAGGGGGCGGAGCTGTTTTTT
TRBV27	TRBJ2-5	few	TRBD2	CASRPELAGSGETQYF	TGTGCCAGCAGACCCGAACTAGCGGGGTCCGGGGAGACCCAGTACTTC
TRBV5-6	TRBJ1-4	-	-	CASSLQGPRDEKLFF	TGTGCCAGCAGCTTGCAGGGGCCAAGAGATGAAAAACTGTTTTTT
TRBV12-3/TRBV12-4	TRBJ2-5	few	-	CASTTDSQETQYF	TGTGCCAGCACCACGGACAGCCAAGAGACCCAGTACTTC
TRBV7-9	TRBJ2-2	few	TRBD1	CASSRRGRERTGELFF	TGTGCCAGCAGCCGCAGGGGGCGCGAACGAACCGGGGAGCTGTTTTTT
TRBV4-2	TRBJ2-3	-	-	CASSPTRGAAQGTQYF	TGTGCCAGCAGCCCAACCCGCGGGGCGGCACAAGGTACGCAGTATTTT
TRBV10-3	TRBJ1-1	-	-	CAISVSGNTEAFF	TGTGCCATCAGTGTCTCGGGGAACACTGAAGCTTTCTTT
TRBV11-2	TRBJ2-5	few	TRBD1	CASSPSTGGQETQYF	TGTGCCAGCAGCCCTTCAACAGGGGGCCAAGAGACCCAGTACTTC
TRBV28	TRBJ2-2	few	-	CASQQGDGELFF	TGTGCCAGTCAACAGGGCGATGGGGAGCTGTTTTTT
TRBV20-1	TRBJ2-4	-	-	CSASLGGLLAKNIQYF	TGCAGTGCTAGTCTGGGGGGTTTACTAGCCAAAAACATTCAGTACTTC
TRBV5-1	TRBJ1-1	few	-	CASSSGGGGAAEAFF	TGCGCCAGCAGCTCGGGCGGCGGGGGCGCGGCTGAAGCTTTCTTT
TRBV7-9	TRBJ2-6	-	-	CASSPWASGANVLTF	TGTGCCAGCAGCCCCTGGGCCTCTGGGGCCAACGTCCTGACTTTC
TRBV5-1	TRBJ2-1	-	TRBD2	CASSSIPGLNNEQFF	TGCGCCAGCAGCTCCATTCCGGGACTAAACAATGAGCAGTTCTTC
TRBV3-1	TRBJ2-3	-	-	CASSQEPGTDTQYF	TGTGCCAGCAGCCAGGAGCCCGGAACAGATACGCAGTATTTT
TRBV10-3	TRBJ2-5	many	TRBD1	CAISDYETGGIETQYF	TGTGCCATCAGTGATTATGAGACAGGGGGGATAGAGACCCAGTACTTC
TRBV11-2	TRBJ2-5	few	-	CASSLRGGGTQYF	TGTGCCAGCAGCTTGAGGGGGGGAGGGACCCAGTACTTC
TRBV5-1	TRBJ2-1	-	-	CASSLGGASNNEQFF	TGCGCCAGCAGCTTGGGAGGAGCGTCAAACAATGAGCAGTTCTTC
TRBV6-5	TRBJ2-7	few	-	CASSYDGRQDKEQYF	TGTGCCAGCAGTTACGATGGGAGACAGGACAAGGAGCAGTACTTC
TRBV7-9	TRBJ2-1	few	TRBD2	CASSSLAGLSYNEQFF	TGTGCCAGCAGCTCTCTAGCGGGCCTCTCCTACAATGAGCAGTTCTTC
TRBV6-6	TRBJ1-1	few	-	CASSYRGENTEAFF	TGTGCCAGCAGTTACAGGGGCGAGAACACTGAAGCTTTCTTT
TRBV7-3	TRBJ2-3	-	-	CASSSSHNTDTQYF	TGTGCCAGCAGCTCGTCCCACAACACAGATACGCAGTATTTT
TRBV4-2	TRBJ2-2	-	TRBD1	CASSHDRVPGELFF	TGTGCCAGCAGCCACGACAGGGTTCCCGGGGAGCTGTTTTTT
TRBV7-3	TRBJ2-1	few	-	CASSLNRGPYNEQFF	TGTGCCAGCAGCTTAAACCGAGGGCCCTACAATGAGCAGTTCTTC
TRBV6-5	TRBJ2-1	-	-	CASSWASFSTNNEQFF	TGTGCCAGCAGTTGGGCGTCCTTTTCTACCAACAATGAGCAGTTCTTC
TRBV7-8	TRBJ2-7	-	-	CASSLASLVSNEQYF	TGTGCCAGCAGCTTAGCGTCTCTGGTTTCGAACGAGCAGTACTTC
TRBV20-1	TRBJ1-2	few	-	CSARGKANYGYTF	TGCAGTGCTAGAGGAAAAGCTAACTATGGCTACACCTTC
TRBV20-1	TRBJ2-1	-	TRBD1	CSASADRGNEQFF	TGCAGTGCTAGTGCGGACAGGGGCAATGAGCAGTTCTTC
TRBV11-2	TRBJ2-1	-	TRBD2	CASGIAGGPYEQFF	TGTGCCAGCGGAATAGCGGGGGGGCCATATGAGCAGTTCTTC
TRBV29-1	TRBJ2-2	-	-	CSIEKGDTGELFF	TGCAGCATCGAGAAGGGGGACACCGGGGAGCTGTTTTTT
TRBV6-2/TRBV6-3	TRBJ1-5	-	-	CASSYSHSLPQPQHF	TGTGCCAGCAGTTACTCGCACAGTTTGCCTCAGCCCCAGCATTTT
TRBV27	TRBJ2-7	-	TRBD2	CASSPDMGRRGVYEQYF	TGTGCCAGCAGTCCCGACATGGGTAGGCGGGGGGTCTACGAGCAGTACTTC
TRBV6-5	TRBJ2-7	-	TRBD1	CASSRGQGGGEQYF	TGTGCCAGCAGCCGCGGACAGGGAGGTGGCGAGCAGTACTTC
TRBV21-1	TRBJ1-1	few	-	CASSIEGLGQKIAEAFF	TGTGCCAGCAGCATTGAGGGTTTGGGACAGAAGATCGCTGAAGCTTTCTTT
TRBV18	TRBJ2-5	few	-	CASSPKGTQETQYF	TGTGCCAGCTCACCAAAGGGGACCCAAGAGACCCAGTACTTC
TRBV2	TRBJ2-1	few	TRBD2	CASRAPSGSYNEQFF	TGTGCCAGCAGGGCCCCTAGCGGCTCCTACAATGAGCAGTTCTTC
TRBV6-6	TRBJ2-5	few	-	CASSYPTTRETQYF	TGTGCCAGCAGTTACCCGACTACCAGGGAGACCCAGTACTTC
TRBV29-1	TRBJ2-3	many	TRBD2	CSTLAGGRTDTQYF	TGCAGCACCTTAGCGGGAGGCCGCACAGATACGCAGTATTTT